This TCR beta chain stems from a study of blood T cell repertoires in COVID-19. Recovered Cohort 3 donors showed two negative PCRs, clearance, or symptom resolution. The CDR3 is 15 amino acids. Germline loops: CDR1 KGHSH, CDR2 LQKENI. Trimming stripped 3 bases from V and 7 bases from J, with 16 bases between. Clones were sequenced by immunoSEQ multiplex PCR, and TCRdb holds only the in-frame ones, with some missing. The table shows 200,000 to 250,000 clones, with under 85% occurring only once. The rearrangement uses TRBV18 and TRBJ1-3; no clear D gene. Sequencing was done on a sample of PBMCs or T cells enriched from blood (not recorded which). The TCR was taken from a man aged 60 to 69 who had recovered from COVID-19. This CDR3 reads CASSPPGSSRNTIYF. In DNA, the CDR3 is TGTGCCAGCTCACCTCCCGGGAGTAGCCGCAACACCATATATTTT. Full variable domain (rest looked up from reference TRBV18 and TRBJ1-3): NAGVMQNPRHLVRRRGQEARLRCSPMKGHSHVYWYRQLPEEGLKFMVYLQKENIIDESGMPKERFSAEFPKEGPSILRIQQVVRGDSAAYFCASSPPGSSRNTIYFGEGSWLTVV.